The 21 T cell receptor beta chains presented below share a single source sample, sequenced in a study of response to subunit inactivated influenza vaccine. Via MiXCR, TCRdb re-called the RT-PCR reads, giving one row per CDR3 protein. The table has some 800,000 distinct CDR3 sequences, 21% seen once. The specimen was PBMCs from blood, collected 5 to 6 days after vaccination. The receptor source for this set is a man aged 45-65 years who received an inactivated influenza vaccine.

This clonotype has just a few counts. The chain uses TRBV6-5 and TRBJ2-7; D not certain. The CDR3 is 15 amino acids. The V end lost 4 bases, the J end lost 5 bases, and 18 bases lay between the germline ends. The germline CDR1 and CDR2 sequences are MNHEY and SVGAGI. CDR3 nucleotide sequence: TGTGCCAGCAGTTCCCGGGCTCCCAGCCGTAACGAGCAGTACTTC. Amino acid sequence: CASSSRAPSRNEQYF.

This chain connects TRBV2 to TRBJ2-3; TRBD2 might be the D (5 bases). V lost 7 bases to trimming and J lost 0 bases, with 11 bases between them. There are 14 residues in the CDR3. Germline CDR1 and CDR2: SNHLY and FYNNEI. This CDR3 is CASMRERSTDTQYF. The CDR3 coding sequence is TGTGCCAGCATGAGGGAGAGGAGCACAGATACGCAGTATTTT.

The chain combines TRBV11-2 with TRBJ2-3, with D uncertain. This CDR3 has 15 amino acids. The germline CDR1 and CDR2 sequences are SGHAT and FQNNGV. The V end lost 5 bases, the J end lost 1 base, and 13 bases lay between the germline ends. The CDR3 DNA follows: TGTGCCAGCAGCCCATCACCCCGGCGCACAGATACGCAGTATTTT. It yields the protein CASSPSPRRTDTQYF.

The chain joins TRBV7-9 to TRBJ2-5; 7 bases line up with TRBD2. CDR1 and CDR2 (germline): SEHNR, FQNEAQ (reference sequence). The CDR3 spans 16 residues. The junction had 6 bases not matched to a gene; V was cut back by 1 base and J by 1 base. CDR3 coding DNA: TGTGCCAGCAGCTTAGTATGGCGGGGGACCCAAGAGACCCAGTACTTC. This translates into CASSLVWRGTQETQYF.

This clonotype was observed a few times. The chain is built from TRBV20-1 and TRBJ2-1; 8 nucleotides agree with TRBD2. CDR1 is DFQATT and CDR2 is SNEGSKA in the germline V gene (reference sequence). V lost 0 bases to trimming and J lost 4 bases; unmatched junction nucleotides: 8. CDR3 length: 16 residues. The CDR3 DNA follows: TGCAGTGCTAGAGATCCGTTTAGCGGGATATACAATGAGCAGTTCTTC. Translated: CSARDPFSGIYNEQFF.

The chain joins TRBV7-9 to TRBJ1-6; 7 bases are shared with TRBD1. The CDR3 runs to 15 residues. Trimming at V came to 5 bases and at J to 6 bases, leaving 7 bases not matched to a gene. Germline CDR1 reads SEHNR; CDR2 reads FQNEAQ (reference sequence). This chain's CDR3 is CASSRGPSLNSPLHF. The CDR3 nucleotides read TGTGCCAGCAGCAGGGGGCCAAGTCTTAATTCACCCCTCCACTTT.

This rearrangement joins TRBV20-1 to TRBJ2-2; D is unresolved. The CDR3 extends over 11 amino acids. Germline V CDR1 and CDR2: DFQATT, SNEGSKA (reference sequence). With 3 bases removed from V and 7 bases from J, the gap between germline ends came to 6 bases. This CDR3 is CSASSGGELFF. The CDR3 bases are TGCAGTGCTAGTTCGGGCGGGGAGCTGTTTTTT.

The CDR3 sequence: CASSPTYAERGNEQFF. CDR3 nucleotide sequence: TGCGCCAGCAGCCCCACCTACGCGGAGCGAGGGAATGAGCAGTTCTTC. This rearrangement joins TRBV4-1 to TRBJ2-1, with a possible D match to TRBD2 (5 bases). V was cut by 4 bases and J by 7 bases, with 20 bases left in between. The germline V gene has CDR1 MGHRA and CDR2 YSYEKL. This CDR3 is built from 16 residues.

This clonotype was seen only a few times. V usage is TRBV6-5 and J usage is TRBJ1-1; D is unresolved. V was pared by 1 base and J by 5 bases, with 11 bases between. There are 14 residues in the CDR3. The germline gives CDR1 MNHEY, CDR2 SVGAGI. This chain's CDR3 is CASSYFASGTEAFF. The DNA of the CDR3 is TGTGCCAGCAGTTACTTCGCCAGTGGGACTGAAGCTTTCTTT.

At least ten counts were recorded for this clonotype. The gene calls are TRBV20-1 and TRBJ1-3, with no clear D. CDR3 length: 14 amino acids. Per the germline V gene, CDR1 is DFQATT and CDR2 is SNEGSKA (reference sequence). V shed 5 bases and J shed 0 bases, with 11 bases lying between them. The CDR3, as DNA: TGCAGTGCTTATCTAGGGAACTCTGGAAACACCATATATTTT. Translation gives CSAYLGNSGNTIYF.

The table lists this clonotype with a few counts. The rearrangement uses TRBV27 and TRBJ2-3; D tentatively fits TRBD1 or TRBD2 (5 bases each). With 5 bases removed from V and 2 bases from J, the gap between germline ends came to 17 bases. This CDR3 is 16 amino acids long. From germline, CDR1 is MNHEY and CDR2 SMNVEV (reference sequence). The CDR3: CASSPGPPSLTDTQYF. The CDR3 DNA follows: TGTGCCAGCAGTCCGGGACCTCCTTCTCTCACAGATACGCAGTATTTT.

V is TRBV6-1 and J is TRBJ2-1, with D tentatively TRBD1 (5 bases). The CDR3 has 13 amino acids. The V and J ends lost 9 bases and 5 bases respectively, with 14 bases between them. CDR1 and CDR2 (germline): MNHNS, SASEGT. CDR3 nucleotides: TGTGCCAGACCTACCCGCAGGGACAATGAGCAGTTCTTC. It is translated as CARPTRRDNEQFF.

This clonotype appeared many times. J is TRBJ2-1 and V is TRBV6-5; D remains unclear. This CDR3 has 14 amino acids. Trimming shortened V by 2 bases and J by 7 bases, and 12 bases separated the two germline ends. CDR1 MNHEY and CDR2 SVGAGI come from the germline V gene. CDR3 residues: CASSYQPLGNEQFF. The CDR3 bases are TGTGCCAGCAGTTACCAACCTTTGGGGAATGAGCAGTTCTTC.

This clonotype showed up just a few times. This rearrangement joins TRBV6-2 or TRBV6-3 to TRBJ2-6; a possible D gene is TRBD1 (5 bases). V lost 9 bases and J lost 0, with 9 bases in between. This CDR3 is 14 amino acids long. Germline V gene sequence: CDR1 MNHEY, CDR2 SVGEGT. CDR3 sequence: CASRQTSGANVLTF. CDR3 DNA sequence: TGTGCCAGTAGACAGACCTCTGGGGCCAACGTCCTGACTTTC.

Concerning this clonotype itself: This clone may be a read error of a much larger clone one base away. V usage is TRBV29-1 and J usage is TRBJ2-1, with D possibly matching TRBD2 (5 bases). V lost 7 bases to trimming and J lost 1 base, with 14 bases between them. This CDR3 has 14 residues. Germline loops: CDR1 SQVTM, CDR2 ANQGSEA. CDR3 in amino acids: CSGAGSGSYNEQFF. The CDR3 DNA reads TGCAGCGGGGCGGGCAGTGGTTCCTACAATGAGCAGTTCTTC.

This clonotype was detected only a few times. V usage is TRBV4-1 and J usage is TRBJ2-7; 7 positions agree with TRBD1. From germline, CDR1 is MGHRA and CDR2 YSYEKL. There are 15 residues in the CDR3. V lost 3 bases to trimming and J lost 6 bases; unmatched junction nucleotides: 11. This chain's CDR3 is CASSQNQGVRGEQYF. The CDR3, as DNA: TGCGCCAGCAGCCAGAACCAGGGGGTTCGGGGCGAGCAGTACTTC.

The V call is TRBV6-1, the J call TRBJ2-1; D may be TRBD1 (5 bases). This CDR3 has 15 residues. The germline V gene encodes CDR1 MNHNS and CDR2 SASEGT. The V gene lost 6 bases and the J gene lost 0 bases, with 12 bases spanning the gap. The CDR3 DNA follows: TGTGCCAGCAGGAGTGACAGCTTCTCCTACAATGAGCAGTTCTTC. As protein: CASRSDSFSYNEQFF.

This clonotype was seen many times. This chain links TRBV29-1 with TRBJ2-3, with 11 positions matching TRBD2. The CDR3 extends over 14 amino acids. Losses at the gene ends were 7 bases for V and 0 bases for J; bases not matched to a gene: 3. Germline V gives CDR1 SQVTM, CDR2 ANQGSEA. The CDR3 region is CSAGTSGSTDTQYF. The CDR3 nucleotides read TGCAGCGCTGGGACTAGCGGCAGCACAGATACGCAGTATTTT.

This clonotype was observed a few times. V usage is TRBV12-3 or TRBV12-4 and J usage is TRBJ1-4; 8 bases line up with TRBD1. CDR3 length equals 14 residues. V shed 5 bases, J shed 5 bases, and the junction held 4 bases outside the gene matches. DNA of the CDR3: TGTGCCAGCAGTGGGACAGGCGGGAATGAAAAACTGTTTTTT. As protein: CASSGTGGNEKLFF.

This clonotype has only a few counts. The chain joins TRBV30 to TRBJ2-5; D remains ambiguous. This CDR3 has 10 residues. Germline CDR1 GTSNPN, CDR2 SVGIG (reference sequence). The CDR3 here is CAGYQETQYF. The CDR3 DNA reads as TGTGCTGGGTACCAAGAGACCCAGTACTTC.

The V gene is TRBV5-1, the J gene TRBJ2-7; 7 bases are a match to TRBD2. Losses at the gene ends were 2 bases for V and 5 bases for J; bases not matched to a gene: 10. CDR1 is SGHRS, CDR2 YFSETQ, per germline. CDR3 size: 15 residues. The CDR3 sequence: CASSFIGGSLNEQYF. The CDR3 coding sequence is TGCGCCAGCAGCTTCATCGGGGGGTCCCTGAACGAGCAGTACTTC. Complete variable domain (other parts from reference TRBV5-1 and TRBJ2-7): KAGVTQTPRYLIKTRGQQVTLSCSPISGHRSVSWYQQTPGQGLQFLFEYFSETQRNKGNFPGRFSGRQFSNSRSEMNVSTLELGDSALYLCASSFIGGSLNEQYFGPGTRLTVT.